Listed below are T cell receptor beta chains from one sample, sequenced in a study of T-cell memory formation after mild COVID-19. TCRdb recomputed calls from the 5' RACE reads with MiXCR, one row per CDR3 protein. The data show about 120,000 distinct CDR3 sequences, with 22% seen just once and around 41% held by the top ten. The sample comprised PBMCs or a T cell subset sorted from them (not recorded which). These receptors were taken from a man younger than 35 who had mild COVID-19 (a few samples of this study predate the infection). Cell type and time point are not known. CDR3s include the opening cysteine and the closing phenylalanine or tryptophan. The D gene is left open where the match is weak. Only some rows state a clone size, as once, few, many or a class for expanded clones.

NA	TRBJ2-6	TRBV7-2	few	CASSSLLPSGANVLTF	TGTGCCAGCAGCTCACTTCTCCCCTCTGGGGCCAACGTCCTGACTTTC
NA	TRBJ2-3	TRBV4-2	many	CASSQEGGAGDTQYF	TGTGCCAGCAGCCAAGAGGGGGGCGCCGGAGATACGCAGTATTTT
NA	TRBJ2-1	TRBV29-1	few	CSVDLLLAQHHNEQFF	TGCAGCGTTGATCTTCTCCTAGCGCAACACCACAATGAGCAGTTCTTC
NA	TRBJ2-5	TRBV9	NA	CASSVEGGAQETQYF	TGTGCCAGCAGCGTCGAGGGGGGGGCCCAAGAGACCCAGTACTTC
NA	TRBJ1-2	TRBV24-1	NA	CATSDEDGYGYTF	TGTGCCACCAGTGATGAGGACGGCTATGGCTACACCTTC
TRBD1	TRBJ2-7	TRBV7-6	NA	CASSFGTGNYEQYF	TGTGCCAGCAGCTTCGGGACAGGAAATTACGAGCAGTACTTC
NA	TRBJ2-2	TRBV14	NA	CASSHFPPGTRTNTGELFF	TGTGCCAGCAGCCATTTCCCCCCAGGGACCAGGACGAACACCGGGGAGCTGTTTTTT
NA	TRBJ1-4	TRBV7-9	NA	CASSHRDRTNEKLFF	TGTGCCAGCAGCCACCGGGACCGGACTAATGAAAAACTGTTTTTT
NA	TRBJ2-3	TRBV24-1	NA	CATSTGSGTQYF	TGTGCCACCAGTACAGGGAGTGGTACGCAGTATTTT
TRBD1	TRBJ1-1	TRBV12-3/TRBV12-4	few	CASSSGTDNTEAFF	TGTGCCAGCAGTTCCGGGACAGACAACACTGAAGCTTTCTTT
NA	TRBJ2-1	TRBV19	few	CASSGNNEQFF	TGTGCCAGCTCCGGGAACAATGAGCAGTTCTTC
NA	TRBJ1-2	TRBV20-1	NA	CSARTQGVPGYTF	TGCAGTGCTAGAACCCAGGGAGTGCCCGGCTACACCTTC
NA	TRBJ1-1	TRBV7-2	NA	CASSQQGSGTEAFF	TGTGCCAGCAGCCAACAGGGTAGCGGGACTGAAGCTTTCTTT
TRBD1	TRBJ2-7	TRBV7-9	NA	CASRGQGVYEQYF	TGTGCCAGCCGGGGACAGGGGGTGTACGAGCAGTACTTC
NA	TRBJ2-3	TRBV7-9	NA	CASSRGADTQYF	TGTGCCAGCAGCAGGGGGGCAGATACGCAGTATTTT
TRBD1	TRBJ2-5	TRBV4-3	NA	CASSHRRDRGRETQYF	TGCGCCAGCAGCCACCGCCGGGACAGGGGGCGGGAGACCCAGTACTTC
NA	TRBJ1-2	TRBV4-1	NA	CASSQGLGNGYTF	TGCGCCAGCAGCCAGGGTCTGGGAAATGGCTACACCTTC
TRBD2	TRBJ2-1	TRBV7-8	NA	CASSPTSGVMKGFF	TGTGCCAGCAGCCCGACTAGCGGGGTAATGAAGGGCTTCTTC
NA	TRBJ2-3	TRBV9	NA	CASSLYDADTQYF	TGTGCCAGCAGCCTCTATGACGCAGATACGCAGTATTTT
NA	TRBJ2-3	TRBV11-2	few	CASSSIGTGATDTQYF	TGTGCCAGCAGCTCAATTGGGACGGGGGCCACAGATACGCAGTATTTT
NA	TRBJ2-2	TRBV5-1	few	CASSLAVSVSNTGELFF	TGCGCCAGCAGCTTGGCGGTCTCGGTATCGAACACCGGGGAGCTGTTTTTT
NA	TRBJ2-3	TRBV27	few	CASSLGLDRTDTQYF	TGTGCCAGCAGTTTAGGATTGGACCGCACAGATACGCAGTATTTT
NA	TRBJ2-7	TRBV24-1	many	CATSASTVFDEQYF	TGTGCCACCAGTGCCTCGACAGTGTTCGACGAGCAGTACTTC
TRBD1	TRBJ2-1	TRBV6-1	few	CASSRQPGQQQFF	TGTGCCAGCAGTAGGCAACCGGGACAGCAGCAGTTCTTC
NA	TRBJ2-5	TRBV7-6	NA	CASSFLETQYF	TGTGCCAGCAGCTTTCTGGAGACCCAGTACTTC
NA	TRBJ1-2	TRBV6-4	NA	CASSGREGEGYTF	TGTGCCAGCAGTGGTCGGGAGGGGGAAGGCTACACCTTC
TRBD2	TRBJ2-3	TRBV25-1	few	CASSPAGLAGADTQYF	TGTGCCAGCAGTCCCGCCGGACTAGCGGGCGCAGATACGCAGTATTTT
NA	TRBJ2-3	TRBV27	NA	CASTSADTQYF	TGTGCCAGCACCTCTGCAGATACGCAGTATTTT
NA	TRBJ2-5	TRBV2	NA	CASRGGFQETQYF	TGTGCCAGCAGGGGGGGTTTCCAAGAGACCCAGTACTTC